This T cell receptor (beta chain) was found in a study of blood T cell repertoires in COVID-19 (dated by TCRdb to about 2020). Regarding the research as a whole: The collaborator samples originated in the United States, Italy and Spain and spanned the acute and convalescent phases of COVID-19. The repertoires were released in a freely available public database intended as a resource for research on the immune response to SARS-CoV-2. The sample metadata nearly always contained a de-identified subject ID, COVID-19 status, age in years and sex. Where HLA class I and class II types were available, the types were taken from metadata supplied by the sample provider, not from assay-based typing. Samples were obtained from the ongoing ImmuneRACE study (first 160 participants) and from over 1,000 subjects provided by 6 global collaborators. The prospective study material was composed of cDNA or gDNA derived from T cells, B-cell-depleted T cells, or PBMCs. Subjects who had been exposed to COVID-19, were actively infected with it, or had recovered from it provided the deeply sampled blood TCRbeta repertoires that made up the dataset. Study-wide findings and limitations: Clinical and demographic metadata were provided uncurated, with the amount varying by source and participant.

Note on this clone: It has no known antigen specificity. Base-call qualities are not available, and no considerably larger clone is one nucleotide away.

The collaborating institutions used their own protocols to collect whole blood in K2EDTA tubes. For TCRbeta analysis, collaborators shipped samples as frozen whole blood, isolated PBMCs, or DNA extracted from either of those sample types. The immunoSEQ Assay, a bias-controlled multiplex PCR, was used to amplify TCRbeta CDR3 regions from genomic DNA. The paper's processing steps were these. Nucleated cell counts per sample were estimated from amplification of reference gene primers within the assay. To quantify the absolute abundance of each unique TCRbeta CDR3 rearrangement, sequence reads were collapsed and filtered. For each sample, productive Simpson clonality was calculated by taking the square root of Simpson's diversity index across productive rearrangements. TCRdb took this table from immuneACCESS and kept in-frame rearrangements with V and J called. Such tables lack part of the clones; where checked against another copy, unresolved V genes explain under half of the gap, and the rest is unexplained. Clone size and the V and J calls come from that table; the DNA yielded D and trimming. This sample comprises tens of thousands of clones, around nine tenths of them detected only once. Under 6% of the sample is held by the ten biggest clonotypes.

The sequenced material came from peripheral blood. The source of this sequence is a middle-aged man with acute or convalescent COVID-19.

Here is the DNA: TGTGCCGCCAGCAGGGGCCGACAAGAGACCCAGTACTTC. The encoded protein is CAASRGRQETQYF. The chain employs TRBV28 and TRBJ2-5, and the D gene may be TRBD1, 6 bases matching. CDR1 is given as MDHEN and CDR2 as SYDVKM, both from the germline V gene. V drops 11 bases and J drops 2 bases, leaving 15 bases in between. The CDR3, cysteine through phenylalanine, is 13 amino acids long. Here the CDR3 DNA is all that survives: 39 bases in frame from base 1.